A selection of T cell receptor beta chains follows, all from one sample in a study of radiotherapy plus CTLA-4 blockade in lung cancer. Some clones are missing from TCRdb's copy, which holds only in-frame ones; the method was immunoSEQ multiplex PCR. In the table there are under 100,000 clones, approximately 82% of which are singletons. Sample: peripheral blood, taken from a patient treated with radiotherapy plus ipilimumab. Receptor source: a human donor with non-small cell lung cancer that progressed on radiotherapy plus ipilimumab. CDR3s include the opening cysteine and the closing phenylalanine or tryptophan. The D gene is left open where the match is weak. For some rows the clone size is stated as once, few or many, or as a class when expanded; others skip it.

TRBD1,.,TRBV19,TRBJ2-1,TGTGCCAGTAGTACGGACAGGGGGAATGAGCAGTTCTTC,CASSTDRGNEQFF
.,.,TRBV10-3,TRBJ2-7,TGTGCCATCAGGGACAGCCTATCCTACGAGCAGTACTTC,CAIRDSLSYEQYF
.,.,TRBV27,TRBJ2-7,TGTGCCAGCCGCTGGGGGGCAGGCTACGAGCAGTACTTC,CASRWGAGYEQYF
.,.,TRBV21-1,TRBJ1-6,TGTGCCAGTGTCACACTTGGGTATTCACCCCTCCACTTT,CASVTLGYSPLHF
TRBD1,.,TRBV5-4,TRBJ2-5,TGTGCCAGCAGCCTCGGGACAGAAGAGACCCAGTACTTC,CASSLGTEETQYF
.,.,TRBV20-1,TRBJ2-7,TGCAGTGCTAGAGGGCACCCCGAGCAGTACTTC,CSARGHPEQYF
.,.,TRBV6-1,TRBJ1-1,TGTGCCAGCAGTGAAGCGCGGATCCTCGTCAGGAACACTGAAGCTTTCTTT,CASSEARILVRNTEAFF
TRBD2,.,TRBV27,TRBJ2-1,TGTGCCAGCAGCCCGGGACTACTGCCCTACAATGAGCAGTTCTTC,CASSPGLLPYNEQFF
.,.,TRBV7-2,TRBJ1-5,TGTGCCAGCAGCGCCCACCCACATCAGCCCCAGCATTTT,CASSAHPHQPQHF
TRBD1,.,TRBV19,TRBJ1-4,TGTGCCAGTAGTTCGACAGGGCCAGCACTTGAAAAACTGTTTTTT,CASSSTGPALEKLFF
.,.,TRBV2,TRBJ2-5,TGTGCCAGCAGTGAAGAGAAATTGGTTTATGGTACCCAGTACTTC,CASSEEKLVYGTQYF
.,.,TRBV7-8,TRBJ2-2,TGTGCCAGCAGCGCGCCGGGACCGAGCACCGGGGAGCTGTTTTTT,CASSAPGPSTGELFF
TRBD1,once,TRBV2,TRBJ2-7,TGTGCCAGCAGTGTCCGGACAGGGGGCCACGAGCAGTACTTC,CASSVRTGGHEQYF
.,few,TRBV29-1,TRBJ1-1,TGCAGCGTTGAAGCCAGGGAGGGCACTGAAGCTTTCTTT,CSVEAREGTEAFF
.,.,TRBV15,TRBJ1-4,TGTGCCACCCGGCAGGGCGGCGATGAAAAACTGTTTTTT,CATRQGGDEKLFF
.,.,TRBV5-1,TRBJ1-1,TGCGCCAGCAGCCCCCTGGGCAGGGCCACTGAAGCTTTCTTT,CASSPLGRATEAFF
.,.,TRBV11-2,TRBJ1-2,TGTGCCAGCAGCTTAGACAGGGACTATGGCTACACCTTC,CASSLDRDYGYTF
TRBD1,.,TRBV6-5,TRBJ1-2,TGTGCCAGCTGTAGACAGGGGGCGCCTGGCTATGGCTACACCTTC,CASCRQGAPGYGYTF
.,once,TRBV28,TRBJ2-5,TGTGCCAGCAGTAACATCGGTGGGACCCAGTACTTC,CASSNIGGTQYF
.,.,TRBV2,TRBJ2-5,TGTGCCAGCAGTGAGGAAGGGGGTAGGGGACAAGAGACCCAGTACTTC,CASSEEGGRGQETQYF
.,.,TRBV21-1,TRBJ2-1,TGTGCCAGCAGCAAAGACGGGGCCCCGGGACTAGCGGGAGGGGATGAGCAGTTCTTC,CASSKDGAPGLAGGDEQFF
TRBD1,.,TRBV5-6,TRBJ2-2,TGTGCCAGCAGCTTAGGGGAACAGGGGGCGAGCACCGGGGAGCTGTTTTTT,CASSLGEQGASTGELFF
.,.,TRBV7-2,TRBJ1-1,TGTGCCAGCAGCTTACTCTCGGGACGGCTTGAAGCTTTCTTT,CASSLLSGRLEAFF
.,.,TRBV13,TRBJ1-6,TGTGCCAGCAGTATAGGAGGGATTGAAAATTCACCCCTCCACTTT,CASSIGGIENSPLHF
.,.,TRBV7-2,TRBJ1-5,TGTGCCAGCGAGACAGGTCCCGCAAATCAGCCCCAGCATTTT,CASETGPANQPQHF
.,.,TRBV28,TRBJ2-1,TGTGCCAGCAGTTTGCAGGGGAATTACAATGAGCAGTTCTTC,CASSLQGNYNEQFF
.,.,TRBV12-2,TRBJ2-7,TGTGCAAGTCGCTTAGCACATACCGGGACTAGCGACTACGAGCAGTACTTC,CASRLAHTGTSDYEQYF
.,.,TRBV5-6,TRBJ1-6,TGTGCCAGCATCTTCTTTGGCTCCTATAATTCACCCCTCCACTTT,CASIFFGSYNSPLHF
.,once,TRBV7-8,TRBJ1-5,TGTGCCAGCAGCCCAGGGATCGGCAATCAGCCCCAGCATTTT,CASSPGIGNQPQHF
TRBD1,.,TRBV6-5,TRBJ2-7,TGTGCCACCTTGGGACAGGGATTACACGAGCAGTACTTC,CATLGQGLHEQYF
.,.,TRBV27,TRBJ2-7,TGTGCCAGCAGTTTACGAGAGGGGTCCTACGAGCAGTACTTC,CASSLREGSYEQYF
TRBD1,.,TRBV11-3,TRBJ2-7,TGTGCCAGCAGCTTATCGCAGGGGGAAGAGCAGTACTTC,CASSLSQGEEQYF
.,.,TRBV5-1,TRBJ2-3,TGCGCCAGCAGCTTGTGGGGGCCCGATACGCAGTATTTT,CASSLWGPDTQYF
.,.,TRBV4-3,TRBJ2-3,TGCGCCAGCAGCCAAGAACATTTCCCCGGGGATACGCAGTATTTT,CASSQEHFPGDTQYF
.,once,TRBV4-2,TRBJ1-2,TGTGCCAGCAGCCAAGATCCCCGGGGAGTCCCCCTCTATGGCTACACCTTC,CASSQDPRGVPLYGYTF
.,.,TRBV9,TRBJ1-2,TGTGCCAGCAGCCCCCGCGGGCATCAAGGGGGCTACACCTTC,CASSPRGHQGGYTF
.,.,TRBV27,TRBJ1-2,TGTGCCAGCAGTTTAAGCGGGGGTCGCGGCTACACCTTC,CASSLSGGRGYTF
TRBD1,.,TRBV4-1,TRBJ2-7,TGCGCCAGCAGCAAACAGACAGGGTGGATTGGGCAGTACTTC,CASSKQTGWIGQYF
.,.,TRBV28,TRBJ2-2,TGTGCCAGCAGTTTATGGCAGGGGCCCGGGGAGCTGTTTTTT,CASSLWQGPGELFF
.,once,TRBV5-6,TRBJ1-5,TGTGCCAGCAGCTTGGCCGGGGGGGATCAGCCCCAGCATTTT,CASSLAGGDQPQHF
.,.,TRBV2,TRBJ1-1,TGTGCCAGCAGTCGGGACACTGAAGCTTTCTTT,CASSRDTEAFF
.,.,TRBV7-4,TRBJ2-1,TGTGCCAGCAGCCTGGGGGGGCTGACCGAATGGGGCCCAACGCGAGACAATGAGCAGTTCTTC,CASSLGGLTEWGPTRDNEQFF
TRBD2,.,TRBV13,TRBJ2-1,TGTGCCAGCAGGTCGACTAGCGGGAGCCCTGAGCAGTTCTTC,CASRSTSGSPEQFF
.,.,TRBV6-6,TRBJ2-5,TGTGCCAGCAGTTACTCGGTCAGGCGGAGGGAAGAGACCCAGTACTTC,CASSYSVRRREETQYF
.,.,TRBV21-1,TRBJ2-1,TGTGCCAGCAGCCTACAATGGGAGCGGGAGGGCCCTCGGGAGCAGTTCTTC,CASSLQWEREGPREQFF
TRBD2,.,TRBV4-2,TRBJ2-7,TGTGCCAGCAGCCAAGGCGGTAGCGGGTTCTACGAGCAGTACTTC,CASSQGGSGFYEQYF
.,.,TRBV29-1,TRBJ1-2,TGCAGCGAGGATCGGGACTACACCTTC,CSEDRDYTF
.,.,TRBV18,TRBJ2-2,TGTGCCAGCTCACCATTACTGGGGGAGCTGTTTTTT,CASSPLLGELFF
.,.,TRBV4-3,TRBJ2-2,TGCGCCAGCAGCCAAGGGAGGGAATACACCGGGGAGCTGTTTTTT,CASSQGREYTGELFF
TRBD1,.,TRBV10-3,TRBJ2-7,TGTGCCATCAGAGGGGACAGGGGCACCTACGAGCAGTACTTC,CAIRGDRGTYEQYF
.,.,TRBV21-1,TRBJ2-7,TGTGCCAGCAGCCCGTTTAGTGGGGGGCCACGGTCCGAGCAGTACTTC,CASSPFSGGPRSEQYF
.,.,TRBV29-1,TRBJ1-2,TGCAGCGTTGACGGTTGGGGCCTAACTAACTATGGCTACACCTTC,CSVDGWGLTNYGYTF
TRBD1,.,TRBV7-3,TRBJ2-2,TGTGCCAGCAGCCCCCGGGCAGGGGGAGTGGACACCGGGGAGCTGTTTTTT,CASSPRAGGVDTGELFF
TRBD1,.,TRBV7-6,TRBJ1-2,TGTGCCAGCAGCTTAGGGGACAGCTTCTATGGCTACACCTTC,CASSLGDSFYGYTF
.,.,TRBV4-2,TRBJ2-3,TGTGCCAGCAGCCAAGATAGGGCCGCAGCGGGAGATACGCAGTATTTT,CASSQDRAAAGDTQYF